This TCR beta chain was profiled in a study of Ad26.COV2.S vaccination and SARS-CoV-2 variants. Germline V gene data show CDR1 as SEHNR and CDR2 as FQNEAQ (reference sequence). V dropped 5 bases and J dropped 5 bases, with 21 bases sitting between them. The CDR3 length is 16 residues. Treatment specified: about 20 received Ad26.COV2.S at low or high dose, single or two shots; about five received placebo; per-sample allocation not given. Vaccine and placebo recipients were sampled on day 63 after the first injection. Sequencing was performed with immunoSEQ multiplex PCR; in TCRdb, only in-frame clones are kept and a portion is missing. The sample lists 300,000 to 400,000 clones, around 84% occurring once. The table lists this clone with a count of one.

The source of this sequence is a person between 18 and 60 years old who received the Ad26.COV2.S COVID-19 vaccine or a placebo. The sample here was peripheral blood, taken in a trial of Ad26.COV2.S vaccine versus placebo. The chain employs TRBV7-9 and TRBJ2-5, with D tentatively TRBD2 (8 bases). CDR3 nucleotides: TGTGCCAGCAGCCACAGGGGTCGGGAGGGCCGGGAGACCCAGTACTTC. Translation: CASSHRGREGRETQYF.